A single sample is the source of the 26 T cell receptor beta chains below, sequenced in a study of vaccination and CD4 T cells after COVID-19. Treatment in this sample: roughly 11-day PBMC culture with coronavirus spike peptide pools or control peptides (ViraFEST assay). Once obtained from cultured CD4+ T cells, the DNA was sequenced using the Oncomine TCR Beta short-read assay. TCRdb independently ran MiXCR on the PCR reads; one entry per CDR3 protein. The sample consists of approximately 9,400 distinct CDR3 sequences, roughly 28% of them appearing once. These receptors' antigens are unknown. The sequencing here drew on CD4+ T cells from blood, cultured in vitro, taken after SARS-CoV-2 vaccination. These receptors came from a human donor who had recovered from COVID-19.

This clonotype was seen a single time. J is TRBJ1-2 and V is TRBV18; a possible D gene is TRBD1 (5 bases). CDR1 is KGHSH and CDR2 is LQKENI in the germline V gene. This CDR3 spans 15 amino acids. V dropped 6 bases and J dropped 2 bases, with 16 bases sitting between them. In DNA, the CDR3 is TGTGCCAGCTCCGTTTGGGGCCCTGGCAACTATGGCTACACCTTC. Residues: CASSVWGPGNYGYTF. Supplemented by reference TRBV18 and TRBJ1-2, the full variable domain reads NAGVMQNPRHLVRRRGQEARLRCSPMKGHSHVYWYRQLPEEGLKFMVYLQKENIIDESGMPKERFSAEFPKEGPSILRIQQVVRGDSAAYFCASSVWGPGNYGYTFGSGTRLTVV.

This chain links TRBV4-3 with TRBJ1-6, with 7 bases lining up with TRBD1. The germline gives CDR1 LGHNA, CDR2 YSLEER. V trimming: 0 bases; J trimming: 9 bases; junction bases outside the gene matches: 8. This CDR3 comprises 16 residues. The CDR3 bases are TGCGCCAGCAGCCAAGACCCCCCAGGGGGGGGTTCACCCCTCCACTTT. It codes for CASSQDPPGGGSPLHF.

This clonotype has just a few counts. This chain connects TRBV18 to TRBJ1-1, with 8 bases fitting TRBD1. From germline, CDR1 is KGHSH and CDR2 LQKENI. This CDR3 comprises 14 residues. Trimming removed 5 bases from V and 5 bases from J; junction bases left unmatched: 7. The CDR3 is CASSSNRGRTEAFF. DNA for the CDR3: TGTGCCAGCTCAAGTAACAGGGGGAGGACTGAAGCTTTCTTT.

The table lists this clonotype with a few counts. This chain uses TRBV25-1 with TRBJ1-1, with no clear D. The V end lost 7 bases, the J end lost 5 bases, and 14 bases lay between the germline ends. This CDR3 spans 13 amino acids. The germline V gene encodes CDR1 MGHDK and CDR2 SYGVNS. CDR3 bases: TGTGCCAGCAATCCGCGGGCCGGGACTGAAGCTTTCTTT. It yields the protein CASNPRAGTEAFF.

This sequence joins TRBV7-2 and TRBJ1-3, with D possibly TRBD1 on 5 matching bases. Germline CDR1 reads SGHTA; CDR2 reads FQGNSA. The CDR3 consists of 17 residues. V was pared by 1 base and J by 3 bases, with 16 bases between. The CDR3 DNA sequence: TGTGCCAGCAGCTTAGAAAGATCCGGGGCGGTTGGAAACACCATATATTTT. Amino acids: CASSLERSGAVGNTIYF.

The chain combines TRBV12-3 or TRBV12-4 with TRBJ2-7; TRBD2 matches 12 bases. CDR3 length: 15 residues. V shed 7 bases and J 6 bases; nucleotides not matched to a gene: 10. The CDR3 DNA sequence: TGTGCCAGCACTCCTAGCGGGAGGGCCCGGGTCGAGCAGTACTTC. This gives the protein CASTPSGRARVEQYF.

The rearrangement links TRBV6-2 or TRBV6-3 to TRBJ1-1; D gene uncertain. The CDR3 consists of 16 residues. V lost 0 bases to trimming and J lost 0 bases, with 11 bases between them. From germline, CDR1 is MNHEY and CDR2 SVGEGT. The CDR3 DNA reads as TGTGCCAGCAGTTACTCCGCAGGACGATTGAACACTGAAGCTTTCTTT. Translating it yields CASSYSAGRLNTEAFF.

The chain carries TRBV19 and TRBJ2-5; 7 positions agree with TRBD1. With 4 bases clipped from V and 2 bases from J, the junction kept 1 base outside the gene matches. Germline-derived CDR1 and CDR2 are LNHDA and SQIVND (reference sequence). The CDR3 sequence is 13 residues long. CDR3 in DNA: TGTGCCAGTAGTAGGGGACAGCAAGAGACCCAGTACTTC. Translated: CASSRGQQETQYF.

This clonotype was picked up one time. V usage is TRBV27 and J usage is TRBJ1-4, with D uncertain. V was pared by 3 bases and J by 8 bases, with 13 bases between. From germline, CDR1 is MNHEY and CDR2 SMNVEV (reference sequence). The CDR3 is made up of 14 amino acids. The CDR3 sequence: CASSFSPLSEKLFF. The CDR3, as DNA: TGTGCCAGCAGTTTCAGCCCTCTGAGCGAAAAACTGTTTTTT.

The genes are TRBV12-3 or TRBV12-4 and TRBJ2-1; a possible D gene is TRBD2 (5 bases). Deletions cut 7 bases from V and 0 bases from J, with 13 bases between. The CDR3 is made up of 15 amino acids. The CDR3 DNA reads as TGTGCCAGCAATATTGGACTTAGCTCCTACAATGAGCAGTTCTTC. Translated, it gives CASNIGLSSYNEQFF.

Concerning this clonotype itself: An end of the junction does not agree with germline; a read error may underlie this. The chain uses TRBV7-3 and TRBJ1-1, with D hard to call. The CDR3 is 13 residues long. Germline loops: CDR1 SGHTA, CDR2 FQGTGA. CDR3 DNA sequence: TGTGCCAGCATCTTACCTCCTAACACTGAAGCTTTCTTT. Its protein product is CASILPPNTEAFF.

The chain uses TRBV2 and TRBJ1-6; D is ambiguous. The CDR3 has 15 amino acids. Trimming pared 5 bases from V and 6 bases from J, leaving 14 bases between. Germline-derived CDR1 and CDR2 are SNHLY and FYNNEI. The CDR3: CASSPLAIANSPLHF. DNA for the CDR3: TGTGCCAGCAGTCCATTGGCCATTGCTAATTCACCCCTCCACTTT.

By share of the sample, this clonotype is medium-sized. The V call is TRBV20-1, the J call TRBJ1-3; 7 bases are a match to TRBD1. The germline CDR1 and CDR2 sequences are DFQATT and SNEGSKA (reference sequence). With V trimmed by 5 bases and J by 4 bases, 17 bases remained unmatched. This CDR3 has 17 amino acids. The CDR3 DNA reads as TGCAGTGCTGGGAGGCGTATGACAGGGTTGATCGGAAACACCATATATTTT. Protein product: CSAGRRMTGLIGNTIYF.

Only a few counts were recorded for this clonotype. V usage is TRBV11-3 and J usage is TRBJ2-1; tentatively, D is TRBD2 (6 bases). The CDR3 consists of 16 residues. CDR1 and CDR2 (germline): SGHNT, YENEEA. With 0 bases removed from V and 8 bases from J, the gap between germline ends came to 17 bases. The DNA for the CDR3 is TGTGCCAGCAGCTTAGACGGGCGGGATGGTTTCGATGAGCAGTTCTTC. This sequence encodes CASSLDGRDGFDEQFF.

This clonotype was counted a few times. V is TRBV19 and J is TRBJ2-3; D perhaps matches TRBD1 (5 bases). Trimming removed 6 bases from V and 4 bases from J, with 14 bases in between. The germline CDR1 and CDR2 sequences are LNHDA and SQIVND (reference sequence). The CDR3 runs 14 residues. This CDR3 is CASSHIGVSDTQYF. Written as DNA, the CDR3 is TGTGCCAGTAGCCATATAGGGGTTTCAGATACGCAGTATTTT.

The CDR3 region is CASTLGSTTNEKLFF. The CDR3 nucleotides are TGTGCCAGCACCCTCGGGTCCACAACTAATGAAAAACTGTTTTTT. The gene calls are TRBV7-9 and TRBJ1-4; D gene uncertain. The CDR3 length is 15 residues. Germline assignment: CDR1 SEHNR and CDR2 FQNEAQ (reference sequence). The V and J ends lost 7 bases and 0 bases respectively, with 12 bases between them.

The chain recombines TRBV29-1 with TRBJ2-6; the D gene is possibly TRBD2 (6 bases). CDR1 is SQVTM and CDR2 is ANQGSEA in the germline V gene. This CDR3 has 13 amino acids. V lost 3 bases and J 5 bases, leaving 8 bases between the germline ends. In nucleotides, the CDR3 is TGCAGCGTTGAGGGGGGTCGGGCCAACGTCCTGACTTTC. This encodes CSVEGGRANVLTF.

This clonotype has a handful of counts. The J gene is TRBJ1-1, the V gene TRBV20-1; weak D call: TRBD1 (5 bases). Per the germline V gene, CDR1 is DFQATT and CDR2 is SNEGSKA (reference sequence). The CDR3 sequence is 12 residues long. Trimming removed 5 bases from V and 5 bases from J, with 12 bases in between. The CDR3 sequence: CSAGAGITEAFF. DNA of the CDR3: TGCAGTGCTGGGGCGGGGATTACTGAAGCTTTCTTT.

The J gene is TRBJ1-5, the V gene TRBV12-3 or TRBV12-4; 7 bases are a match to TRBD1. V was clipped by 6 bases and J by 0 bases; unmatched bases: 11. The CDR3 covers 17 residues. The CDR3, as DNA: TGTGCCAGCAGGGAGGGACAGAATCTTAATAGCAATCAGCCCCAGCATTTT. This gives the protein CASREGQNLNSNQPQHF.

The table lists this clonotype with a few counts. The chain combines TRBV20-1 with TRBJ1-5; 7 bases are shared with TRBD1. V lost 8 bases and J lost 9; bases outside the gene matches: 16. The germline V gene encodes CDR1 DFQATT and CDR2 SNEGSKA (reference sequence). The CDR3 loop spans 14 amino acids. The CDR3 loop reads CSTARVRGVGPQHF. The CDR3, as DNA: TGCAGTACCGCTAGAGTCAGGGGGGTAGGGCCCCAGCATTTT.

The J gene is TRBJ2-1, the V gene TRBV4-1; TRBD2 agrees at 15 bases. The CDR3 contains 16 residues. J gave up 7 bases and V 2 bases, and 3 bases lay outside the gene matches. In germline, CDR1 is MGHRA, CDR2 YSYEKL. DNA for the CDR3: TGCGCCAGCAGCCAACCCGGGACTAGCGGGAGGAATGAGCAGTTCTTC. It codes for CASSQPGTSGRNEQFF.

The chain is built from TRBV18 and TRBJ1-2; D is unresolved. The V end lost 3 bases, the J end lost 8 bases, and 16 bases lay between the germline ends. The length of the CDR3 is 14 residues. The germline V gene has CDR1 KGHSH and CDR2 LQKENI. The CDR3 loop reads CASSPSGDGLGYTF. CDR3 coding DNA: TGTGCCAGCTCACCTTCAGGCGACGGACTAGGCTACACCTTC.

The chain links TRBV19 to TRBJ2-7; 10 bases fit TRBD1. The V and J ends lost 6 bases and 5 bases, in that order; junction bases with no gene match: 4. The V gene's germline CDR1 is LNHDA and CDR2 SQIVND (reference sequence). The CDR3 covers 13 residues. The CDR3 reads CASSRDRGDEQYF. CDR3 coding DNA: TGTGCCAGTAGCCGGGACAGGGGCGACGAGCAGTACTTC. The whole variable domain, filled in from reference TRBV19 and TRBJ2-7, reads DGGITQSPKYLFRKEGQNVTLSCEQNLNHDAMYWYRQDPGQGLRLIYYSQIVNDFQKGDIAEGYSVSREKKESFPLTVTSAQKNPTAFYLCASSRDRGDEQYFGPGTRLTVT.

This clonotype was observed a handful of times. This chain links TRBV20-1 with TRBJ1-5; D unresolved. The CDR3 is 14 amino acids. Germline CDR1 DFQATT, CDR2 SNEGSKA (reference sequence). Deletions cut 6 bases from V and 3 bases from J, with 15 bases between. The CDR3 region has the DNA TGCAGTGCGACACATGGACCCACCAATCAGCCCCAGCATTTT. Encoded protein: CSATHGPTNQPQHF.

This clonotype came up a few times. The CDR3 DNA reads as TGCAGTGCACAGCGGGGTCAGGGAAATCAGCCCCAGCATTTT. This gives the protein CSAQRGQGNQPQHF. The J gene is TRBJ1-5, the V gene TRBV20-1; D perhaps matches TRBD1 (5 bases). Trimming cost V 6 bases and J 4 bases, with 16 bases left between them. Germline CDR1 and CDR2: DFQATT and SNEGSKA (reference sequence). The CDR3 length is 14 residues.

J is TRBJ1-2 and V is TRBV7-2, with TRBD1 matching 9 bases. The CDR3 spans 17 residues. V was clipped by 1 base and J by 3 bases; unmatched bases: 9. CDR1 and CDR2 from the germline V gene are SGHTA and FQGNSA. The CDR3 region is CASSLVGGTGRDYGYTF. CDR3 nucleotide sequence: TGTGCCAGCAGCTTAGTCGGAGGGACAGGGCGGGACTATGGCTACACCTTC.